The sequence of this T cell receptor beta chain was determined in a study of blood T cell repertoires in COVID-19. The method was immunoSEQ multiplex PCR; TCRdb's version includes in-frame clones alone and lacks a portion of them. The data contain about 150,000 clones, 65% to 90% of them singletons. Enrollment of patients from Seattle took place during active infection, with longitudinal follow-up. The length of the CDR3 is 16 residues. Germline loops: CDR1 LNHDA, CDR2 SQIVND (reference sequence). J lost 1 base, V lost 8 bases, and 8 bases had no gene match. The origin of this receptor is a woman aged 55 to 70 with COVID-19, enrolled during active disease. The chain uses TRBV19 and TRBJ2-5; 12 positions agree with TRBD2. Sequencing was performed on peripheral blood. The CDR3 DNA is TGTGCCAGTGCGACTAGCGGGGGACTCCTCCAAGAGACCCAGTACTTC. It codes for CASATSGGLLQETQYF.